This T cell receptor (beta chain) appears in the sequencing data of a study of Ad26.COV2.S vaccination and SARS-CoV-2 variants. The method was immunoSEQ multiplex PCR; TCRdb's version includes in-frame clones alone and lacks a portion of them. Here the sample spans some 180,000 clones, roughly 87% being singletons. Trimming cost V 4 bases and J 3 bases; bases outside gene matches: 3. The CDR3 is 14 amino acids. Germline CDR1 is SGHRS and CDR2 is YFSETQ. Details on this clone: What it binds is unknown. Other nucleotide sequences from this sample produce the same CDR3.

Broader study findings: Vaccine and placebo recipients had comparable breadth of non-spike TCRs. After vaccination, substantial breadth of spike-specific CD8+ and CD4+ responses was reported.

The source of this sequence is a human donor who had recovered from COVID-19. This chain links TRBV5-1 with TRBJ1-1, with 10 bases matching TRBD1. Sequencing used peripheral blood, obtained after recovery from COVID-19. The CDR3 DNA is TGCGCCAGCAGCCTGGACAGGGGGGACACTGAAGCTTTCTTT. Protein: CASSLDRGDTEAFF.